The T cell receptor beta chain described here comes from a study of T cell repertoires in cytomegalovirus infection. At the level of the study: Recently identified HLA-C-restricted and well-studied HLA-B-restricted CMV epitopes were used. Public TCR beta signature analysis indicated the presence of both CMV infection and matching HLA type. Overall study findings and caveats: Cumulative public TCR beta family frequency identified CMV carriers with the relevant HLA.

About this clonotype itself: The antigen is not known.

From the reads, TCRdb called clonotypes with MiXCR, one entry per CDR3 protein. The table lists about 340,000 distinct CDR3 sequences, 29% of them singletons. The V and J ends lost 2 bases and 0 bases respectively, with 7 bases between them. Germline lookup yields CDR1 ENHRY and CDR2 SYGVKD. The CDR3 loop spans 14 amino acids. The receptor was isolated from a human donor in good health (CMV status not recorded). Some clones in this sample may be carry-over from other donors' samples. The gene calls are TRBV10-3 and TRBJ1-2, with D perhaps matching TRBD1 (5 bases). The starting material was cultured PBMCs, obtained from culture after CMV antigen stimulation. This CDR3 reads CAISEDSSNYGYTF. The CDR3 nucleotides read TGTGCCATCAGTGAGGACAGCTCTAACTATGGCTACACCTTC.